This is a list of T cell receptor beta chains from one sample in a study of cytomegalovirus exposure and HLA in healthy donors. Sequencing was performed with immunoSEQ multiplex PCR; in TCRdb, only in-frame clones are kept and a portion is missing. The sample shows roughly 130,000 clones, 80% to 85% of them seen only once. Sequencing input: PBMCs. Receptors originate from a boy aged 5 to 17 in good health and CMV-seronegative. Each CDR3 is given with its conserved first and last residue. D genes are given only for firm matches. Expanded clones are given a class, and other clones once, few, many or no size at all.

NA	TRBV27	TRBJ2-3	NA	TGTGCCAGCAGTGACAGGCTAGCGGCAAGAGATACGCAGTATTTT	CASSDRLAARDTQYF
TRBD2	TRBV2	TRBJ2-1	once	TGTGCCAGCATCCCCCTAGCGGGAAGTGAATCGGCGTTCTTC	CASIPLAGSESAFF
TRBD1	TRBV10-3	TRBJ2-7	NA	TGTGCCATCCGGGACAGGGCAGAAAACGAGCAGTACTTC	CAIRDRAENEQYF
NA	TRBV19	TRBJ2-2	NA	TGTGCCAGTAGTCTCGCGACTAGTCCCACCGGGGAGCTGTTTTTT	CASSLATSPTGELFF
NA	TRBV28	TRBJ2-5	NA	TGTGCCAGCAGTTTAATGGCCAGACAAGAGACCCAGTACTTC	CASSLMARQETQYF
NA	TRBV7-9	TRBJ1-5	NA	TGTGCCAGCAGCTTTGGAAACAGTGATGCCGTCTATAGCAATCAGCCCCAGCATTTT	CASSFGNSDAVYSNQPQHF
TRBD2	TRBV7-8	TRBJ2-1	once	TGTGCCAGCAGCTTGGAGACATTTACTAGCGGGGGTTCCTACAATGAGCAGTTCTTC	CASSLETFTSGGSYNEQFF
NA	TRBV2	TRBJ2-7	NA	TGTGCCAGCAGTGAAGCAACCCCGAGTTACGAGCAGTACTTC	CASSEATPSYEQYF
NA	TRBV9	TRBJ1-1	NA	TGTGCCAGCAGCGTAGTGCGGGACCTTGAAGCTTTCTTT	CASSVVRDLEAFF
NA	TRBV14	TRBJ1-4	few	TGTGCCAGCAGCCCCACAGGAGGGAGAGAGGAAAAACTGTTTTTT	CASSPTGGREEKLFF
NA	TRBV7-2	TRBJ1-1	once	TGTGCCAGCAGCAGACTCCAGAACACTGAAGCTTTCTTT	CASSRLQNTEAFF